This T cell receptor (beta chain) was identified during a study of cytomegalovirus exposure and HLA in healthy donors listed by TCRdb under 2017. In terms of the full investigation: In an earlier analysis of 587 of the donors, less than 350 Gb of sequence data and 100 million or so unique TCR beta sequences from some 170 million T cells were reported. An early release that covered about 600 HLA-typed donors contained approximately 300 gigabases of sequencing data and 70 million to 100 million unique TCR sequences. Among the roughly 400 genotyped donors, around 81% belonged to the genetic ancestry cluster associated with self-reported Caucasian donors. The study aimed to test whether cataloging public T cell receptors could reveal signatures of past pathogen exposure. Using immunosequencing, the study profiled T cell repertoires from around 670 subjects and related those repertoires to cytomegalovirus serostatus. Along with the approximately 670-subject first cohort, a separate validation cohort of 120 different subjects was used. High-throughput TCR immunosequencing, statistical association of individual TCRs with disease status, and machine learning were combined to predict cytomegalovirus infection status. A later analysis re-examined previously published TCR beta repertoires from about 670 donors and added high-resolution HLA genotyping to investigate patterns of TCR occurrence. In the later analysis, no new phenotypic data were used to find candidate immune exposures; instead, reliance was placed on TCR beta sequences and their occurrence across donors. An earlier analysis of about 600 of the donors used high-throughput TCR beta sequencing to judge whether each TCR beta V gene segment behaved as functional or pseudogenic. Donor age, sex, ethnicity and CMV serostatus were compiled together with the repertoire data. A later genetic analysis took genome-wide SNP genotypes for about 55% of the 666 donors and used that subset as a discovery cohort. Every repertoire in the discovery cohort had been generated on one and the same sequencing platform. HLA typing covered class I and class II loci at four-digit resolution. The number of typed donors differed by locus: about 620-640 for A, B, C, DRB1 and DQB1; 522 for DQA1; over 600 for DPA1; and about 450 for DPB1. Because of strong linkage in the cohort, a handful of DR-DQ haplotypes were treated as single units for association and clustering. On average, 235,054 unique TCR beta nucleotide sequences were sequenced per donor among fewer than 500 genotyped donors of the cohort, with about 19% of those sequences being non-productive. The study at large found these results: Several of the top co-occurrence clusters appeared to be linked to parvovirus B19, influenza, CMV and Epstein-Barr virus, according to a later analysis. The only immune exposure information available for the cohort was CMV serostatus. Because the 87-base-pair reads could not distinguish some IMGT-functional V segments, including TRBV6-2 and TRBV6-3, those segments were excluded. According to a later analysis, TCR association rates differed among HLA loci, with DRB1 alleles showing the most associated TCRs and HLA-C alleles showing the fewest. The authors suggested that the approach could potentially be generalized to other disease states and immunological phenotypes. The earlier analysis of 450 to 700 of the donors excluded about 16 rarely observed V segments, including chromosome 9 orphons, because counts were too low. In a later analysis, HLA-associated TCR beta chains showed more clonal expansion and lower generation probabilities than non-associated chains that were equally common. Most TCR sequences were observed very rarely across donors, whereas some public TCRs were present in many individuals. A later analysis found that most CMV-associated TCR beta chains appeared HLA-restricted, with HLA associations seemingly driven largely by CMV exposure. Correlated functional status among segregating V segments might be attributable to linkage disequilibrium, but an unknown experimental factor could not be ruled out. In a later analysis, over 15,000 TCR beta sequences were associated with specific HLA alleles at a false discovery rate of 0.05. A cluster of highly shared sequence variants was judged likely to be a technical artifact of the sequencing pipeline. A few of the identified cytomegalovirus-associated TCR beta chains were confirmed in vitro to be specific for cytomegalovirus antigens. According to a later genetic analysis, donors in an Asian-associated ancestry cluster had fewer N-insertions in productive TCRs than the approximately 700-donor mean. Assigning TCR associations to individual alleles was difficult when HLA alleles, especially DR and DQ, strongly co-occurred. Because HLA typing was unavailable for some donors at each locus, only the typed subset was used in association tests. A later genetic analysis associated a missense DCLRE1C variant with V-gene and J-gene trimming of TCR beta chains, and an independent cohort replicated the association. A further reported finding was that TCR beta sequences accurately predicted the HLA-A and HLA-B alleles for most subjects in the first cohort. Only TCR beta chains were sequenced in this cohort, and the absence of alpha or paired-chain data limited detectable features. In both the original and validation cohorts, the classifier was reported to diagnose cytomegalovirus status with high specificity and sensitivity. An earlier analysis of some 560 of the donors showed that most TCR beta V segments appeared in productive rearrangements either about 90% or about 30% of the time, which broadly matched IMGT annotations. Presence/absence analyses assumed roughly uniform sequencing depth across donors, an assumption that may not hold. The study listed 164 TCR beta chains as associated with cytomegalovirus.

The library relied on the immunoSEQ multiplex PCR assay. For the multiplex PCR, a mixture combining 60 forward primers for TCR Vbeta segments and 13 reverse primers for TCR Jbeta segments was used. The CDR3 region of rearranged TCR beta genes was amplified from genomic DNA by a multiplex PCR assay. On the Illumina HiSeq System, the amplified TCR beta libraries were sequenced as 87-base-pair reads. The authors processed their data as follows. Across the 500 to 750 repertoires, a later analysis counted some 80 million unique TCR beta chains, around 11 million of which were shared by at least two donors. To remove PCR and sequencing errors, raw reads were error-corrected and collapsed into unique sequences using a nearest-neighbor algorithm that merged closely related sequences. To assign V, D and J gene segments, CDR3 sequences were aligned to IMGT reference sequences. For a sequence to be retained, a match of at least six nucleotides was required to both a V gene segment and a J gene segment. A rearrangement counted as productive if the CDR3 had no stop codons and remained in frame with V and J, and every other rearrangement counted as non-productive. CDR3 was defined by IMGT convention, running from the second conserved V-encoded cysteine to the conserved J-encoded phenylalanine. The earlier analysis of about 590 of the donors excluded sequences that lacked an unambiguous match to a single V gene segment. An earlier analysis of just under 600 of the donors called V segments functional above 56.7% productive rearrangements and segregating when the between-donor standard deviation exceeded 5%. To diagnose cytomegalovirus status from the catalog of TCR beta chain sequences, a statistical classification framework was built. V and J gene assignment, in a later analysis, came from comparing TCR nucleotide sequences with IMGT/GENE-DB human TR gene sequences. A later analysis assigned CDR3 sequences and most-parsimonious VDJ recombination scenarios with the TCRdist pipeline. In a later analysis, each TCR beta chain was defined by its CDR3 amino acid sequence together with its V-gene family, and reads lacking a unique V-gene family were excluded. In a later analysis, approximately 640 highly shared, low-generation-probability nucleotide sequences were removed to address suspected cross-contamination and a sequencing artifact. A later analysis calculated a clonal expansion index for each public chain from normalized within-repertoire ranks of inferred template counts. In a later analysis, generation probabilities were computed with a VDJ recombination model fitted to out-of-frame rearrangements, and the resulting probabilities were checked against IGoR. In a later analysis, TCR-TCR, TCR-HLA and TCR-CMV co-occurrence was scored with hypergeometric tests, and a repertoire-size bias correction was applied to TCR pairs. A later analysis estimated false discovery rates by permuting HLA or CMV assignments 20 times. In a later analysis, co-occurring TCRs were grouped with DBSCAN, and TCRdist sequence similarity was added when clustering was performed within HLA-allele-positive subsets. For co-occurrence clustering, repertoires with fewer than 30,000 or more than 120,000 public chains were excluded, along with a handful of repertoires with anomalous nucleotide sharing. As stored in TCRdb, this immuneACCESS dataset retains in-frame rearrangements with V and J assigned. A fraction of the clones does not appear; measured against another copy, unresolved V genes explain less than half of the discrepancy, and the remainder lacks a known reason. The V and J calls and clone size were taken over from that table, and D and trimming were inferred from the DNA. Recorded for this sample are some 150,000 clones; around 84% of them occurred a single time. In total, the top ten clones hold about 3% of the sample.

In total, roughly 670 healthy bone marrow donors made up the cohort. All cohort members were sampled while nominally healthy, although unrecorded immune exposures were likely present. The donor tested CMV seropositive, placing the donor among the 250 to 350 seropositive members of the cohort. A peripheral blood sample was collected from each donor, and TCR beta sequencing was performed on peripheral blood mononuclear cells. Genomic DNA extraction from the blood cell samples was performed with the Qiagen DNeasy Blood Extraction Kit. On this clone itself: It has no known antigen specificity. No base quality values were provided; no much bigger clone lies one nucleotide off.

CDR1 and CDR2 are drawn from the germline V gene: MNHNS, SASEGT. The CDR3 runs 16 residues from the cysteine to the phenylalanine. Of all the DNA, just the CDR3 is kept, 48 bases in frame from base 1. Trimming removed 0 bases from V and 4 bases from J; the gene matches leave 8 bases unexplained. This clonotype was obtained from a man aged 35-49 years in good health and CMV-seropositive. The chain uses TRBV6-1 and TRBJ1-2; TRBD1 agrees with 7 junctional bases. The sequenced sample consisted of PBMCs. The CDR3 region reads CASSEATPGGGYGYTF. The bases are TGTGCCAGCAGTGAAGCGACACCAGGGGGTGGCTATGGCTACACCTTC.